This T cell receptor beta chain came from a study of blood T cell repertoires in COVID-19. The protocol was immunoSEQ multiplex PCR, while the TCRdb copy is restricted to in-frame clones and leaves out a portion. The sample consists of about 82,000 clones, about 82% of them appearing once. The CDR3 consists of 16 residues. V was pared by 4 bases and J by 4 bases, with 10 bases of the junction left unmatched. Germline CDR1 SGHDN, CDR2 FVKESK. The V gene is TRBV14, the J gene TRBJ2-5, with TRBD2 matching over 9 bases. The sample comprised peripheral blood. This receptor was identified in a man older than 75 with active or convalescent COVID-19. CDR3 nucleotides: TGTGCCAGCAGCCCACTCCGCGGGGGGGCCATAGAGACCCAGTACTTC. Amino acids: CASSPLRGGAIETQYF.